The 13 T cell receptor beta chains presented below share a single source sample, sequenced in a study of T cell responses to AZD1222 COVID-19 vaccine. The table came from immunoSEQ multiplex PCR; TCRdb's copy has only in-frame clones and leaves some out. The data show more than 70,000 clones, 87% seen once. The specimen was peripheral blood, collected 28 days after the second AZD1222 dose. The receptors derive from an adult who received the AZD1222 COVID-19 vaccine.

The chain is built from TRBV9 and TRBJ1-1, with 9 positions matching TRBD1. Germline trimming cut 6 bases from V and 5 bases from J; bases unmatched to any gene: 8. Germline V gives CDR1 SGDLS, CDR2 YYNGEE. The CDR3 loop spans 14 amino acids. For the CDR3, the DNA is TGTGCCAGCAACCGACAGGGGGATGGGACTGAAGCTTTCTTT. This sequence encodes CASNRQGDGTEAFF.

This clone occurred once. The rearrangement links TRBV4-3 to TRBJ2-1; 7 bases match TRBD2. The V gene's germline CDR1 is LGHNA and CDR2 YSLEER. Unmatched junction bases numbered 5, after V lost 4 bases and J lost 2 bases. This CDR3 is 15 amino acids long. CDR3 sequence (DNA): TGCGCCAGCAGCCCCTCGGGACTAACCTACAATGAGCAGTTCTTC. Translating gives CASSPSGLTYNEQFF.

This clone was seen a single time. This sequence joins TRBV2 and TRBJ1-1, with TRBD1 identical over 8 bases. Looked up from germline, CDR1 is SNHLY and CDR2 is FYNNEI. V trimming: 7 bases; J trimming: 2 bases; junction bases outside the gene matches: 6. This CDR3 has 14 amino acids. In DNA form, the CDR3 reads TGTGCCAGCATTTCGGACAGGGCCAACACTGAAGCTTTCTTT. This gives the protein CASISDRANTEAFF.

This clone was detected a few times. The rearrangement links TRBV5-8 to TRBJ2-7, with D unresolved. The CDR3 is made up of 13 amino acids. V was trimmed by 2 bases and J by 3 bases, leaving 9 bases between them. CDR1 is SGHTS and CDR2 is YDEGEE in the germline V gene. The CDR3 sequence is CASSFWQNYEQYF. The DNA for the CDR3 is TGTGCCAGCAGCTTCTGGCAAAACTACGAGCAGTACTTC.

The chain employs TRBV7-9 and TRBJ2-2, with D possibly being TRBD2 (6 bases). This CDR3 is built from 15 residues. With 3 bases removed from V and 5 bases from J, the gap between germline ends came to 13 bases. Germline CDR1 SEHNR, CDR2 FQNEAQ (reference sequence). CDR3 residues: CASSFRLGTTGELFF. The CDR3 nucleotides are TGTGCCAGCAGCTTTAGACTAGGGACGACCGGGGAGCTGTTTTTT. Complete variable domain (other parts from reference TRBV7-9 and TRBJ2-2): DTGVSQNPRHKITKRGQNVTFRCDPISEHNRLYWYRQTLGQGPEFLTYFQNEAQLEKSRLLSDRFSAERPKGSFSTLEIQRTEQGDSAMYLCASSFRLGTTGELFFGEGSRLTVL.

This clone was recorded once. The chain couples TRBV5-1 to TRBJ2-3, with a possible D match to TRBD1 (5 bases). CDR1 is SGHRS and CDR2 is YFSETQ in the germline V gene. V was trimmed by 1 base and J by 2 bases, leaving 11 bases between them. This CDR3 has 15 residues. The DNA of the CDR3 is TGCGCCAGCAGCTTGAAAGGGGCCCCCACAGATACGCAGTATTTT. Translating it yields CASSLKGAPTDTQYF.

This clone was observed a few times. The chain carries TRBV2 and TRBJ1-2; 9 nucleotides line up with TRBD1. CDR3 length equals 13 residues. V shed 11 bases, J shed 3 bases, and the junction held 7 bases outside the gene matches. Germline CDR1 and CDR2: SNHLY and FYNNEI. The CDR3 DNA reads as TGTGCCGGGGTCCGGGACAGGGACTATGGCTACACCTTC. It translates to CAGVRDRDYGYTF.

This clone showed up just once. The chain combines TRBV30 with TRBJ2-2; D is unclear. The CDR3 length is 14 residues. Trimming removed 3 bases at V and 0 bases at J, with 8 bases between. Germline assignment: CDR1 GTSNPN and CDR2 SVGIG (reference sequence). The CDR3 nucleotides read TGTGCCTGGAGAGGCAGGTCGAACACCGGGGAGCTGTTTTTT. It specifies CAWRGRSNTGELFF.

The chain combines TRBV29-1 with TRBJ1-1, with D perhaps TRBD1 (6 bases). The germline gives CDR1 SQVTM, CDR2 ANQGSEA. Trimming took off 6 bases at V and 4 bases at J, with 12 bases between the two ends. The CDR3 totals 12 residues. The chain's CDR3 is CSVNRVGTEAFF. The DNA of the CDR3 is TGCAGCGTGAACAGGGTAGGCACTGAAGCTTTCTTT.

The CDR3 protein is CASSFSNTEAFF. For the CDR3, the DNA is TGCGCCAGCAGCTTTAGTAACACTGAAGCTTTCTTT. The genes are TRBV5-1 and TRBJ1-1; no clear D. The CDR3 totals 12 residues. Germline values: CDR1 SGHRS, CDR2 YFSETQ. V was pared by 2 bases and J by 2 bases, with 4 bases between.

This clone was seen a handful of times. CDR3 nucleotide sequence: TGTGCCAGCAGTTACGGAGCGGAAGGCTCCTACGAGCAGTACTTC. This sequence encodes CASSYGAEGSYEQYF. The chain joins TRBV6-5 to TRBJ2-7, with a weak D call TRBD2 (5 bases). The length of the CDR3 is 15 residues. Trimming took off 2 bases at V and 0 bases at J, with 11 bases between the two ends. Germline lookup yields CDR1 MNHEY and CDR2 SVGAGI.

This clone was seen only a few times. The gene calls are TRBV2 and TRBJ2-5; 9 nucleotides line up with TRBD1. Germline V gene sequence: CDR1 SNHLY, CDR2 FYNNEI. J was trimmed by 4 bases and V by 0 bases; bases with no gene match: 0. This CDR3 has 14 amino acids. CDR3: CASSEAGQGETQYF. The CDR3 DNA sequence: TGTGCCAGCAGTGAAGCGGGACAGGGAGAGACCCAGTACTTC.

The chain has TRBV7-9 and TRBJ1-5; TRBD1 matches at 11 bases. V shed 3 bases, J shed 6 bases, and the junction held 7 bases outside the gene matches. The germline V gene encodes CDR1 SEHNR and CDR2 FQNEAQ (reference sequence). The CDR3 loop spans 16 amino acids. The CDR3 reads CASSLGDRGTGQPQHF. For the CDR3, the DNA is TGTGCCAGCAGCTTGGGGGACAGGGGGACAGGTCAGCCCCAGCATTTT.